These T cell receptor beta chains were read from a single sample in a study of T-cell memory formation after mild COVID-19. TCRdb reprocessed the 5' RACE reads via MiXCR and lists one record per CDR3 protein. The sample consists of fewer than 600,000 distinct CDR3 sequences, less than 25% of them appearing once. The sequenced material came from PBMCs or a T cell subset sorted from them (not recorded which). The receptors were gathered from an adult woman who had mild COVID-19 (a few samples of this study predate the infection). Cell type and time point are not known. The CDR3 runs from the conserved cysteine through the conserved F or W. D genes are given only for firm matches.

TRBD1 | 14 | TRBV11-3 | CASSLAAWDSEQYF
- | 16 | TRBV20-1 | CSAYPQGRANTGELFF
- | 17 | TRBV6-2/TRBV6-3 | CASSYASSLSGANVLTF
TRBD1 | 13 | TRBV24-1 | CATSDSGQREQYF
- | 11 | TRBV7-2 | CASSYINEQYF
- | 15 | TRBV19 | CASKRQPGTNEKLFF
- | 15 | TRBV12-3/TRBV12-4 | CASSFSVPGGSPLHF
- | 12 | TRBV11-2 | CASTLGEHGYTF
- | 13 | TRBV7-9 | CASSPTQSWAQYF
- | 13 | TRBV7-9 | CASTTGVGTEAFF
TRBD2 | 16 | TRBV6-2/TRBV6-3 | CASLPTGLGGSGELFF
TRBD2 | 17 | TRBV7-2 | CASSLREAGGPIYEQYF
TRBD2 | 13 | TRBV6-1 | CASSRTSGGTQYF